This is a list of T cell receptor beta chains from one sample in a study of T-cell reconstitution after alpha-beta-depleted transplantation in children. In TCRdb, the PCR reads were re-called with MiXCR into one record per CDR3 protein. The top ten hold 4% to 5.5% of the sample, which has a few hundred thousand distinct CDR3 sequences, more than 20% seen once. Here the sequenced sample was PBMCs, mostly from graft donor cells, taken 360 days after TCRalphabeta/CD19-depleted stem cell transplant. The receptors shown here come from a female patient between 2 and 15 years old who had a stem cell transplant for congenital amegakaryocytic thrombocytopenia, so the T cells may come from the graft donor. The CDR3 runs from the conserved cysteine through the conserved F or W. The D gene is left open where the match is weak. Clone size is given for some rows only: seen once, a few or many times, or a class if the clone is expanded.

CDR3nt: TGTGCCAGCAGTATTCTAGCGGGGGTAACCTACAATGAGCAGTTCTTC
CDR3aa: CASSILAGVTYNEQFF
j_gene: TRBJ2-1
d_gene: TRBD2
v_gene: TRBV6-5
len: 16
abundance: many

CDR3nt: TGTGCCACCAGCTCCCAGATACGATATAGCAATCAGCCCCAGCATTTT
CDR3aa: CATSSQIRYSNQPQHF
j_gene: TRBJ1-5
d_gene: -
v_gene: TRBV15
len: 16
abundance: -

CDR3nt: TGTGCCAGCAGCCTTGAGGGAAGGGGGGACTGGGAGACCCAGTACTTC
CDR3aa: CASSLEGRGDWETQYF
j_gene: TRBJ2-5
d_gene: -
v_gene: TRBV28
len: 16
abundance: -

CDR3nt: TGTGCCAGTGAAAGGGACACCGGGGAGCTGTTTTTT
CDR3aa: CASERDTGELFF
j_gene: TRBJ2-2
d_gene: -
v_gene: TRBV3-1
len: 12
abundance: few

CDR3nt: TGTGCCATCAGGACCTTTCCCCAGGGGGGGGTAGAGACCCAGTACTTC
CDR3aa: CAIRTFPQGGVETQYF
j_gene: TRBJ2-5
d_gene: -
v_gene: TRBV10-3
len: 16
abundance: few

CDR3nt: TGTGCCAGCAGTTTAATAGCGGGAGTCGCCCACAATGAGCAGTTCTTC
CDR3aa: CASSLIAGVAHNEQFF
j_gene: TRBJ2-1
d_gene: TRBD2
v_gene: TRBV27
len: 16
abundance: few

CDR3nt: TGTGGCAGCAGTTGGGCGGGTAACAATGAGCAGTTCTTC
CDR3aa: CGSSWAGNNEQFF
j_gene: TRBJ2-1
d_gene: -
v_gene: TRBV27
len: 13
abundance: -

CDR3nt: TGCGCCAGCAGCCAAGGTCCGGGAAGGACCTACGAGCAGTACTTC
CDR3aa: CASSQGPGRTYEQYF
j_gene: TRBJ2-7
d_gene: -
v_gene: TRBV4-3
len: 15
abundance: -

CDR3nt: TGCAGCGCCGCCGGTGCGGCCGTAACCCGAGATACGCAGTATTTT
CDR3aa: CSAAGAAVTRDTQYF
j_gene: TRBJ2-3
d_gene: -
v_gene: TRBV29-1
len: 15
abundance: many

CDR3nt: TGTGCCAGCAGTTTAGGGGACTACTACAATGAGCAGTTCTTC
CDR3aa: CASSLGDYYNEQFF
j_gene: TRBJ2-1
d_gene: TRBD2
v_gene: TRBV12-3/TRBV12-4
len: 14
abundance: few

CDR3nt: TGCAGTGCTGGGACAGGGAACTCCTACGAGCAGTACTTC
CDR3aa: CSAGTGNSYEQYF
j_gene: TRBJ2-7
d_gene: TRBD1
v_gene: TRBV20-1
len: 13
abundance: few

CDR3nt: TGTGCCAGCAGTTCGAGGCGGGGATACGGGGAGCTGTTTTTT
CDR3aa: CASSSRRGYGELFF
j_gene: TRBJ2-2
d_gene: -
v_gene: TRBV12-3/TRBV12-4
len: 14
abundance: -

CDR3nt: TGCAGTGCTAGCTGGCGGGACCAAGAGACCCAGTACTTC
CDR3aa: CSASWRDQETQYF
j_gene: TRBJ2-5
d_gene: -
v_gene: TRBV20-1
len: 13
abundance: few

CDR3nt: TGTGCCAGCAGTTTACACGGGGGCGCCAGCTCCTACGAGCAGTACTTC
CDR3aa: CASSLHGGASSYEQYF
j_gene: TRBJ2-7
d_gene: -
v_gene: TRBV27
len: 16
abundance: -

CDR3nt: TGTGCCTGGAGTGTACAAGGGACCCAGCATTTT
CDR3aa: CAWSVQGTQHF
j_gene: TRBJ1-5
d_gene: -
v_gene: TRBV30
len: 11
abundance: -

CDR3nt: TGTGCCACCAGTGATTTGGCTAGCGGCGGCACAGATACGCAGTATTTT
CDR3aa: CATSDLASGGTDTQYF
j_gene: TRBJ2-3
d_gene: TRBD2
v_gene: TRBV24-1
len: 16
abundance: few

CDR3nt: TGTGCCAGCTCACCTAATATCGGACAGGGGGCTGGCGAGCAGTACTTC
CDR3aa: CASSPNIGQGAGEQYF
j_gene: TRBJ2-7
d_gene: TRBD1
v_gene: TRBV18
len: 16
abundance: -

CDR3nt: TGTGCCAGCAGCGGGACTAGCGGGAGCAATGAGCAGTTCTTC
CDR3aa: CASSGTSGSNEQFF
j_gene: TRBJ2-1
d_gene: TRBD2
v_gene: TRBV2
len: 14
abundance: few

CDR3nt: TGTGCCAGCACAACCCTCCGGGGGGTTGAAGAAGAGACCCAGTACTTC
CDR3aa: CASTTLRGVEEETQYF
j_gene: TRBJ2-5
d_gene: TRBD2
v_gene: TRBV12-3/TRBV12-4
len: 16
abundance: few

CDR3nt: TGCAGTGCTAGAGCCCTGGAAAGGGGCGCAACAGCTTTCTTT
CDR3aa: CSARALERGATAFF
j_gene: TRBJ1-1
d_gene: -
v_gene: TRBV20-1
len: 14
abundance: few

CDR3nt: TGCGCCAGCAGCCCCAACGAAGACAGGGATCAGCCCCAGCATTTT
CDR3aa: CASSPNEDRDQPQHF
j_gene: TRBJ1-5
d_gene: TRBD1
v_gene: TRBV4-3
len: 15
abundance: -

CDR3nt: TGCAGCATACCCTTGGGCGGGGGGGGATACAATGAGCAGTTCTTC
CDR3aa: CSIPLGGGGYNEQFF
j_gene: TRBJ2-1
d_gene: TRBD2
v_gene: TRBV29-1
len: 15
abundance: few

CDR3nt: TGCGCCAGCAGCTCCCTGGGCCAGCAAGAGACCCAGTACTTC
CDR3aa: CASSSLGQQETQYF
j_gene: TRBJ2-5
d_gene: -
v_gene: TRBV5-1
len: 14
abundance: many

CDR3nt: TGCGCCAGCAGCCAAGATTCGCATGGCTACACCTTC
CDR3aa: CASSQDSHGYTF
j_gene: TRBJ1-2
d_gene: -
v_gene: TRBV4-1
len: 12
abundance: -

CDR3nt: TGTGCCAGCAGCCAATTAAGGCCCGGGGAGCTGTTTTTT
CDR3aa: CASSQLRPGELFF
j_gene: TRBJ2-2
d_gene: -
v_gene: TRBV3-1
len: 13
abundance: -

CDR3nt: TGTGCCATGAGCCCTCTGACAGGGGGCAGTTTCCGGGGAGAGACCCAGTACTTC
CDR3aa: CAMSPLTGGSFRGETQYF
j_gene: TRBJ2-5
d_gene: TRBD1
v_gene: TRBV10-3
len: 18
abundance: few

CDR3nt: TGCGCCAGCAGTGAGCCATTAGCGGGGGGGCTCAGTACAGATACGCAGTATTTT
CDR3aa: CASSEPLAGGLSTDTQYF
j_gene: TRBJ2-3
d_gene: TRBD2
v_gene: TRBV10-2
len: 18
abundance: once

CDR3nt: TGCAGTGCTAGAGATGGGTCACAGGTGGTTGTAGACACTGAAGCTTTCTTT
CDR3aa: CSARDGSQVVVDTEAFF
j_gene: TRBJ1-1
d_gene: -
v_gene: TRBV20-1
len: 17
abundance: -

CDR3nt: TGTGCCACCAGCAGAGTGGCAGACAATCAGCCCCAGCATTTT
CDR3aa: CATSRVADNQPQHF
j_gene: TRBJ1-5
d_gene: -
v_gene: TRBV15
len: 14
abundance: -

CDR3nt: TGTGCCAGCAGCACCCGGGACATACGGAGGGAAGCTTTCTTT
CDR3aa: CASSTRDIRREAFF
j_gene: TRBJ1-1
d_gene: -
v_gene: TRBV28
len: 14
abundance: few

CDR3nt: TGCGCCAGCAGTGCTCTGGCGAGAGAGACCCAGTACTTC
CDR3aa: CASSALARETQYF
j_gene: TRBJ2-5
d_gene: -
v_gene: TRBV10-2
len: 13
abundance: -

CDR3nt: TGCAGTGCAAGACCGCCCGGGACAAACTACGAGCAGTACTTC
CDR3aa: CSARPPGTNYEQYF
j_gene: TRBJ2-7
d_gene: -
v_gene: TRBV20-1
len: 14
abundance: many

CDR3nt: TGCAGTGCTAGCTCCTACAGGGACTATGGCTACACCTTC
CDR3aa: CSASSYRDYGYTF
j_gene: TRBJ1-2
d_gene: -
v_gene: TRBV20-1
len: 13
abundance: -

CDR3nt: TGTGCCAGCAGTTTCGACCTATTGGAGACCCAGTACTTC
CDR3aa: CASSFDLLETQYF
j_gene: TRBJ2-5
d_gene: -
v_gene: TRBV12-3/TRBV12-4
len: 13
abundance: few

CDR3nt: TGTGCCAGCAGTTTAGTCGGACAGGGCCCCTACAATGAGCAGTTCTTC
CDR3aa: CASSLVGQGPYNEQFF
j_gene: TRBJ2-1
d_gene: TRBD1
v_gene: TRBV12-3/TRBV12-4
len: 16
abundance: few

CDR3nt: TGTGCCAGCAGCGTAACTAGCGGGTTTCCCAATGAGCAGTTCTTC
CDR3aa: CASSVTSGFPNEQFF
j_gene: TRBJ2-1
d_gene: TRBD2
v_gene: TRBV9
len: 15
abundance: once